Detailed here is one T cell receptor beta chain. The participants were between roughly 18 and 100 years old and came from under 25 US areas. Categorization into cohorts depended on clinical history that participants reported. Original handling: Counts of nucleated cells, estimated from reference gene primer amplification, were obtained. Repertoires were generated with immunoSEQ multiplex PCR, while TCRdb's copy carries only in-frame clones and drops some. The V and J calls and the clone size are those of that table, but D and trimming were determined from the DNA. The data contain 250,000 to 300,000 clones, just over 90% of them singletons. CDR3 length equals 16 residues. V lost 5 bases to trimming and J lost 4 bases; unmatched junction nucleotides: 13. Germline CDR1 is LGHNT and CDR2 is FRNRAP. This specimen belongs to a study of blood T cell repertoires in COVID-19. Study as a whole: Sites in the United States, Italy and Spain provided acute and convalescent COVID-19 samples.

The origin of this receptor is a woman aged 40 to 50 with acute COVID-19. The specimen sequenced was PBMCs or T cells enriched from blood (not recorded which). The V call is TRBV12-5, the J call TRBJ1-2, with 7 bases fitting TRBD1. CDR3 protein: CASGLRIGQEGYGYTF. In DNA, the CDR3 is TGTGCTAGTGGTCTTAGAATCGGACAGGAAGGCTATGGCTACACCTTC.